This T cell receptor (beta chain) was recorded in a study of a mutant IDH1 vaccine in newly diagnosed glioma. Study-wide background: Most had both radiotherapy and temozolomide beforehand; others had only one.

Whole-study results and caveats: Changes in top peripheral clonotypes did not appear linked to pseudoprogression. The vaccine induced immune responses, and these occurred in more than 80% of patients.

The time point here: week 5, during vaccination. In every dose of vaccine, 300 ug of mutant IDH1 20-mer peptide was given alongside topical imiquimod. Of note for this clone: What it binds is unknown.

Produced via immunoSEQ multiplex PCR; TCRdb's table is partial and in-frame only. The table shows 23,000 or so clones, with 77% occurring only once. This CDR3 is built from 20 residues. V gave up 1 base and J gave up 2 bases, with 23 bases separating them. Germline CDR1 MNHNS, CDR2 SASEGT. The sequence was obtained from a middle-aged man with glioma. The chain combines TRBV6-1 with TRBJ2-2; D assignment may be TRBD1 or TRBD2 (6 bases each). Sequenced material: PBMCs, taken from a glioma patient whose treatment included an IDH1 peptide vaccine. The CDR3 DNA is TGTGCCAGCAGTGAAGAGGGACGGGGGCGATTGTTAAGAAACACCGGGGAGCTGTTTTTT. It is translated as CASSEEGRGRLLRNTGELFF.